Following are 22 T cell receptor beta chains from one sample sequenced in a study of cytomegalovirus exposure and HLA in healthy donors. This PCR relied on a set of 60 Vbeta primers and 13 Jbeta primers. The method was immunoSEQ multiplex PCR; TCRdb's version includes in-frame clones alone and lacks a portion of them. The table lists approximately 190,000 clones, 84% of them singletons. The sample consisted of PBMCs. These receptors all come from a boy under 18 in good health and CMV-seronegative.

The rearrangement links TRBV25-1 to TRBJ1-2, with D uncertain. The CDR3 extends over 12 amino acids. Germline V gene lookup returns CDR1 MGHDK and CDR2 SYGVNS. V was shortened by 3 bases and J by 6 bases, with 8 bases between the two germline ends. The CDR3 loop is CASSDRIHGYTF. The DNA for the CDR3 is TGTGCCAGCAGTGACAGGATCCATGGCTACACCTTC.

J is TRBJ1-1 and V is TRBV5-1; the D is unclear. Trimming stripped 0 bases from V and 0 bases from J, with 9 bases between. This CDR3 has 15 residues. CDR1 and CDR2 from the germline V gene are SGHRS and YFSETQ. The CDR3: CASSLDVGLNTEAFF. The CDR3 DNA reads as TGCGCCAGCAGCTTGGATGTCGGTCTGAACACTGAAGCTTTCTTT.

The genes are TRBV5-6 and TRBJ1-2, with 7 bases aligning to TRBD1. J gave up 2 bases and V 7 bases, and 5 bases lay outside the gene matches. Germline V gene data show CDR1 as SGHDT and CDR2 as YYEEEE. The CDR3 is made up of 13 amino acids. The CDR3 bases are TGTGCCAGCGGGTTGACAGGGAACTATGGCTACACCTTC. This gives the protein CASGLTGNYGYTF.

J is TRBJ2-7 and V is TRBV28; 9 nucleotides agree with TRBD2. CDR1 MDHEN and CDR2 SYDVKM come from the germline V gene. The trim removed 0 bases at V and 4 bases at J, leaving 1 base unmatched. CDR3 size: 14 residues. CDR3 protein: CASSLWTSGYEQYF. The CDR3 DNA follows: TGTGCCAGCAGTTTATGGACTAGCGGATACGAGCAGTACTTC.

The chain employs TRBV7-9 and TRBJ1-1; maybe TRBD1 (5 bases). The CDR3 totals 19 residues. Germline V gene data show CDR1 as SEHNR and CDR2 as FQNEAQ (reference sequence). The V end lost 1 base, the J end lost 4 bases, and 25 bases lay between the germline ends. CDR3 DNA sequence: TGTGCCAGCAGCTTAGTAGGTCTCGGCGCAGGGAGGGTCGGCACTGAAGCTTTCTTT. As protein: CASSLVGLGAGRVGTEAFF.

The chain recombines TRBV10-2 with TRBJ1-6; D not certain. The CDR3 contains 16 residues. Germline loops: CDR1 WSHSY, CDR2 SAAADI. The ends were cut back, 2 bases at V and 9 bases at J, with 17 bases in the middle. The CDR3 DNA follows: TGCGCCAGCAGTGAGAGAGGGAAACTCAGTGGTTCACCCCTCCACTTT. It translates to CASSERGKLSGSPLHF.

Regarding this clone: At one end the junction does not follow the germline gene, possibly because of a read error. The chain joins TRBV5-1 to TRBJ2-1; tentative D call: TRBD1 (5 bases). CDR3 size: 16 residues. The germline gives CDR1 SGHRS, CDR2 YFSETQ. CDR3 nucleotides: TGCGCCAGCAGCTTGGCTGAGACAGAGCCTTTCAGTGAGCGGTTCTTC. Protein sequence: CASSLAETEPFSERFF.

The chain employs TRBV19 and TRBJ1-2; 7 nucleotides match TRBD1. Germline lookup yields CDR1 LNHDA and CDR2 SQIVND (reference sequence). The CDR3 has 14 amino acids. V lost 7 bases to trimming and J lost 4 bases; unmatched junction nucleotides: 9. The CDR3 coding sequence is TGTGCCAGTACCCCATCGGGACAGTTCTATGGCTACACCTTC. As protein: CASTPSGQFYGYTF.

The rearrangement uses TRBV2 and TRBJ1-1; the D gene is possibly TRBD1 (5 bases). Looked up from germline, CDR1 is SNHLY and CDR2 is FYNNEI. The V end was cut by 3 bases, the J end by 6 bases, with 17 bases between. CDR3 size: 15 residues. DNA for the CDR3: TGTGCCAGCAGTGATTTAGTGGGACTGTGGGCTGAAGCTTTCTTT. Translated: CASSDLVGLWAEAFF.

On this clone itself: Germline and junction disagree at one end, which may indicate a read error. CDR3 loop: CASSPLPRDTQYF. For the CDR3, the DNA is TGTGCCAGCTCTCCACTTCCGAGAGATACGCAGTATTTT. The chain is built from TRBV18 and TRBJ2-3, with D hard to call. Germline V gene sequence: CDR1 KGHSH, CDR2 LQKENI. This CDR3 is 13 amino acids long.

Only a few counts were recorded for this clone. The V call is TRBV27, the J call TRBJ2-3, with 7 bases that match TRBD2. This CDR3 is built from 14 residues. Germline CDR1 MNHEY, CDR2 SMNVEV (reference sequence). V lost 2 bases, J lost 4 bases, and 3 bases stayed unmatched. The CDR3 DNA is TGTGCCAGCAGTTTAGCGGGGAGGGCAGATACGCAGTATTTT. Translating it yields CASSLAGRADTQYF.

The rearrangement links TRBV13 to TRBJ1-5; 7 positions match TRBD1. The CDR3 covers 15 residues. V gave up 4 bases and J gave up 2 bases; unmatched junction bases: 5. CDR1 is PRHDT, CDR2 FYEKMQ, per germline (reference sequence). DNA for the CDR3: TGTGCCAGCAGCTCCCGGACAGGCGGCAATCAGCCCCAGCATTTT. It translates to CASSSRTGGNQPQHF. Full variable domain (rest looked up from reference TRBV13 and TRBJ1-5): AAGVIQSPRHLIKEKRETATLKCYPIPRHDTVYWYQQGPGQDPQFLISFYEKMQSDKGSIPDRFSAQQFSDYHSELNMSSLELGDSALYFCASSSRTGGNQPQHFGDGTRLSIL.

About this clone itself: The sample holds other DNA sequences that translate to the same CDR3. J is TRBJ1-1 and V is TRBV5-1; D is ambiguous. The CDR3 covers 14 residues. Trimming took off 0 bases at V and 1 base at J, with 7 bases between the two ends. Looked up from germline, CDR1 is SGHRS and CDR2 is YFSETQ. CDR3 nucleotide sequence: TGCGCCAGCAGCTTGGGTGTAAAGAACACTGAAGCTTTCTTT. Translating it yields CASSLGVKNTEAFF. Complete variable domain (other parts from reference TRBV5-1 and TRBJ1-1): KAGVTQTPRYLIKTRGQQVTLSCSPISGHRSVSWYQQTPGQGLQFLFEYFSETQRNKGNFPGRFSGRQFSNSRSEMNVSTLELGDSALYLCASSLGVKNTEAFFGQGTRLTVV.

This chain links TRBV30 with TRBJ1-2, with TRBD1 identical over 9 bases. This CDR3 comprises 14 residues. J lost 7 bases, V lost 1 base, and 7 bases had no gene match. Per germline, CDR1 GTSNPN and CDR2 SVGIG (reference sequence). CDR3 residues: CAWSGDRDEAGYTF. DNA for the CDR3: TGTGCCTGGAGTGGGGACAGGGACGAGGCTGGCTACACCTTC.

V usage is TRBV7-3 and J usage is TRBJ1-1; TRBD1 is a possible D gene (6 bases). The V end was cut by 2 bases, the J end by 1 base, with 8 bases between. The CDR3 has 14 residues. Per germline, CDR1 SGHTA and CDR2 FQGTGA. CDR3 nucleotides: TGTGCCAGCAGCTTAGGGGGCTGGAACACTGAAGCTTTCTTT. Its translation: CASSLGGWNTEAFF.

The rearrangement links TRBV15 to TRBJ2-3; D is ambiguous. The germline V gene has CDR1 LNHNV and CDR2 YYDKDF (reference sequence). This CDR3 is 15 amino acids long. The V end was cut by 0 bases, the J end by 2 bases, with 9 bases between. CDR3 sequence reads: CATSRDGSPTDTQYF. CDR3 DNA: TGTGCCACCAGCAGAGACGGTAGTCCCACAGATACGCAGTATTTT.

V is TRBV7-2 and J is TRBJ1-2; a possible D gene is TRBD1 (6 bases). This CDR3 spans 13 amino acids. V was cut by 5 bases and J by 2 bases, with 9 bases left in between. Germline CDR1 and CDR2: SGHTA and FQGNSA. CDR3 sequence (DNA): TGTGCCAGCAGCCGGACAGAAAACTATGGCTACACCTTC. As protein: CASSRTENYGYTF.

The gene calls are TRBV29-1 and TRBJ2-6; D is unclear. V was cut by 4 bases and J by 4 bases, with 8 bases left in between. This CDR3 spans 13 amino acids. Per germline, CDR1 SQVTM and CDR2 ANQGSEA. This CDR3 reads CSVGVAGANVLTF. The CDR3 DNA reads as TGCAGCGTTGGGGTAGCCGGGGCCAACGTCCTGACTTTC. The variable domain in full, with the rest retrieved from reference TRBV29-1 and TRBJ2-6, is SAVISQKPSRDICQRGTSLTIQCQVDSQVTMMFWYRQQPGQSLTLIATANQGSEATYESGFVIDKFPISRPNLTFSTLTVSNMSPEDSSIYLCSVGVAGANVLTFGAGSRLTVL.

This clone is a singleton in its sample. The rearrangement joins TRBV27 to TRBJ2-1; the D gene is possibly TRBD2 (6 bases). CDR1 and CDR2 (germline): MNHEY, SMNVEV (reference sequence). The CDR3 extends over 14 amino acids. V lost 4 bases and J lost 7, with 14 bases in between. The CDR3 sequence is CASSYQTSSNEQFF. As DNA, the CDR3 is TGTGCCAGCAGTTATCAGACTAGTTCGAATGAGCAGTTCTTC.

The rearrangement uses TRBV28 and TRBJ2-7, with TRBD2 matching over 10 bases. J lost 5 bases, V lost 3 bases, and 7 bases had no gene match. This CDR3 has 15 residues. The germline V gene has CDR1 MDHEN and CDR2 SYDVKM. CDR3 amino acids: CASSLMASGGHEQYF. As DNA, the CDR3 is TGTGCCAGCAGTTTGATGGCTAGCGGGGGCCACGAGCAGTACTTC.

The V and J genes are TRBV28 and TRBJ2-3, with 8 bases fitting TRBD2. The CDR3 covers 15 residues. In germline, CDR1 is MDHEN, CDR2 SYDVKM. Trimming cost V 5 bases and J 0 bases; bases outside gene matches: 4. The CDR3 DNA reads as TGTGCCAGCAGTCTCCAGCGGGAGAGCACAGATACGCAGTATTTT. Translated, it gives CASSLQRESTDTQYF.

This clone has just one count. The CDR3 DNA sequence: TGTGCCAGCAGTTTATTAGGGCGGCAGGGCGACGAGCAGTACTTC. Protein sequence: CASSLLGRQGDEQYF. This chain links TRBV27 with TRBJ2-7, with a tentative D call TRBD1 (5 bases). Germline CDR1 is MNHEY and CDR2 is SMNVEV (reference sequence). V lost 1 base and J 5 bases, leaving 15 bases between the germline ends. The CDR3 contains 15 residues.